This passage covers 29 T cell receptor beta chains from one sample sequenced in a study of cytomegalovirus exposure and HLA in healthy donors. Primers: 60 Vbeta forward and 13 Jbeta reverse. Measured with immunoSEQ multiplex PCR; TCRdb has only the in-frame clones, and not every one. The profile shows some 90,000 clones, 76% of them singletons. Sequencing input: PBMCs. Source of these receptors: a middle-aged man in good health and CMV-seronegative.

The V call is TRBV19, the J call TRBJ2-2; D perhaps matches TRBD1 (6 bases). Germline loops: CDR1 LNHDA, CDR2 SQIVND (reference sequence). The CDR3 runs to 15 residues. Trimming removed 8 bases from V and 3 bases from J, with 16 bases in between. The CDR3 region is CASSSPDRDTGELFF. CDR3 bases: TGTGCCAGTTCTTCCCCGGACAGAGACACCGGGGAGCTGTTTTTT. The complete variable domain, with remaining parts taken from reference TRBV19 and TRBJ2-2, reads DGGITQSPKYLFRKEGQNVTLSCEQNLNHDAMYWYRQDPGQGLRLIYYSQIVNDFQKGDIAEGYSVSREKKESFPLTVTSAQKNPTAFYLCASSSPDRDTGELFFGEGSRLTVL.

CDR3: CTTGRDLTSTDTQYF. CDR3 coding DNA: TGTACTACAGGGAGGGACTTGACTAGCACAGATACGCAGTATTTT. The chain links TRBV6-1 to TRBJ2-3, with a possible D match to TRBD2 (7 bases). Germline values: CDR1 MNHNS, CDR2 SASEGT. The CDR3 sequence is 15 residues long.

The chain combines TRBV28 with TRBJ1-2, with TRBD1 matching 7 bases. The CDR3 is made up of 13 amino acids. Germline V gene data show CDR1 as MDHEN and CDR2 as SYDVKM. The J segment lost 4 bases and the V segment lost 6 bases, leaving 5 bases of the junction unmatched. CDR3 sequence: CASRLSGGYGYTF. The CDR3 coding sequence is TGTGCCAGCAGACTATCAGGGGGCTATGGCTACACCTTC.

This clone was counted a single time. The CDR3 DNA sequence: TGTGCCAGCAGTTACTCACTGCCCTCAGGCTACACCTTC. Encoded protein: CASSYSLPSGYTF. This chain connects TRBV6-6 to TRBJ1-2, with D unresolved. Germline CDR1 MNHNY, CDR2 SVGAGI (reference sequence). V was clipped by 0 bases and J by 8 bases, with 10 bases between them. The CDR3 consists of 13 residues.

The chain joins TRBV7-9 to TRBJ2-1, with D perhaps TRBD1 (6 bases). The CDR3 consists of 15 residues. Germline CDR1 is SEHNR and CDR2 is FQNEAQ (reference sequence). Between the trimmed V and J ends, which lost 2 bases and 7 bases, there was a span of 15 bases. The DNA for the CDR3 is TGTGCCAGCAGCTTAACGGAGACAGGCCTTAATGAGCAGTTCTTC. Protein: CASSLTETGLNEQFF. The full variable domain, in which reference TRBV7-9 and TRBJ2-1 provide the parts outside the CDR3, is DTGVSQNPRHKITKRGQNVTFRCDPISEHNRLYWYRQTLGQGPEFLTYFQNEAQLEKSRLLSDRFSAERPKGSFSTLEIQRTEQGDSAMYLCASSLTETGLNEQFFGPGTRLTVL.

This chain uses TRBV4-1 with TRBJ1-5; possible D gene TRBD1, 6 bases. The CDR3 consists of 15 residues. V was clipped by 6 bases and J by 2 bases, with 14 bases between them. Germline values: CDR1 MGHRA, CDR2 YSYEKL. CDR3 protein: CASSPTGKGNQPQHF. Written as DNA, the CDR3 is TGCGCCAGCAGTCCTACAGGGAAGGGCAATCAGCCCCAGCATTTT.

V and J are TRBV6-5 and TRBJ2-7; 7 bases agree with TRBD1. In germline, CDR1 is MNHEY, CDR2 SVGAGI. Trimming at V came to 0 bases and at J to 3 bases, leaving 5 bases not matched to a gene. This CDR3 comprises 15 residues. CDR3 sequence reads: CASSYSGDSHYEQYF. The CDR3 bases are TGTGCCAGCAGTTACTCGGGGGACAGCCACTACGAGCAGTACTTC.

This clone was seen just once. This chain joins TRBV19 and TRBJ1-5; no firm D call. Per germline, CDR1 LNHDA and CDR2 SQIVND (reference sequence). The CDR3 sequence is 17 residues long. V was cut by 3 bases and J by 0 bases, with 15 bases left in between. The CDR3 DNA follows: TGTGCCAGTAGTATTCCTACAGCCTTCTATAGCAATCAGCCCCAGCATTTT. Protein: CASSIPTAFYSNQPQHF.

This clone was detected only a few times. This chain links TRBV20-1 with TRBJ1-2; D possibly corresponds to TRBD1 (5 bases). Trimming pared 8 bases from V and 4 bases from J, leaving 8 bases between. The CDR3 consists of 10 residues. CDR1 and CDR2 (germline): DFQATT, SNEGSKA (reference sequence). The CDR3 is CSFDSYGYTF. The CDR3 bases are TGCAGTTTTGACAGCTATGGCTACACCTTC.

This chain connects TRBV5-1 to TRBJ1-1; D remains unclear. Trimming shortened V by 0 bases and J by 1 base, and 7 bases separated the two germline ends. From germline, CDR1 is SGHRS and CDR2 YFSETQ. The CDR3 has 14 residues. The CDR3 DNA sequence: TGCGCCAGCAGCTTGGCCGCAGGGAACACTGAAGCTTTCTTT. Its translation is CASSLAAGNTEAFF.

The rearrangement links TRBV7-9 to TRBJ1-1; 7 positions agree with TRBD1. The V gene's germline CDR1 is SEHNR and CDR2 FQNEAQ (reference sequence). This CDR3 comprises 14 residues. The V gene end was trimmed by 5 bases and the J gene end by 11 bases; junction bases not matched to a gene: 14. CDR3 sequence (DNA): TGTGCCAGCAGCGGGGAGACAGGGCCCCTTGGGGCTTTCTTT. Its translation: CASSGETGPLGAFF.

The chain is built from TRBV27 and TRBJ1-6; a possible D gene is TRBD1 (6 bases). CDR1 and CDR2 from the germline V gene are MNHEY and SMNVEV (reference sequence). The ends were cut back, 6 bases at V and 5 bases at J, with 20 bases in the middle. The CDR3 extends over 17 amino acids. CDR3 residues: CASSPLWGGSNNSPLHF. For the CDR3, the DNA is TGTGCCAGCAGCCCCTTATGGGGGGGCTCGAATAATTCACCCCTCCACTTT.

V gene TRBV30 combines with J gene TRBJ1-3; TRBD1 matches 7 bases. J lost 2 bases, V lost 2 bases, and 6 bases had no gene match. The CDR3 has 15 residues. Germline assignment: CDR1 GTSNPN and CDR2 SVGIG (reference sequence). This chain's CDR3 is CAWSLQGFTGNTIYF. In DNA, the CDR3 is TGTGCCTGGAGTTTACAGGGGTTCACTGGAAACACCATATATTTT.

The rearrangement uses TRBV27 and TRBJ2-4, with a weak D call TRBD1 (5 bases). The CDR3 loop spans 16 amino acids. CDR1 is MNHEY and CDR2 is SMNVEV in the germline V gene (reference sequence). Trimming removed 3 bases at V and 1 base at J, with 13 bases between. The chain's CDR3 is CASSLGQGAAKNIQYF. Here the CDR3 DNA reads TGTGCCAGCAGTTTGGGGCAGGGTGCGGCCAAAAACATTCAGTACTTC.

This sequence joins TRBV5-8 and TRBJ2-3, with 12 bases that match TRBD2. V lost 6 bases to trimming and J lost 7 bases; unmatched junction nucleotides: 9. CDR3 size: 15 residues. Looked up from germline, CDR1 is SGHTS and CDR2 is YDEGEE. CDR3 bases: TGTGCCAGCATCCGGACTAGCGGGGAAGGATATACGCAGTATTTT. Translating it yields CASIRTSGEGYTQYF. Full variable domain (remainder filled in from reference TRBV5-8 and TRBJ2-3): EAGVTQSPTHLIKTRGQQATLRCSPISGHTSVYWYQQALGLGLQFLLWYDEGEERNRGNFPPRFSGRQFPNYSSELNVNALELEDSALYLCASIRTSGEGYTQYFGPGTRLTVL.

The V call is TRBV5-1, the J call TRBJ2-5; 7 bases match TRBD2. Germline trimming cut 2 bases from V and 4 bases from J; bases unmatched to any gene: 2. Germline CDR1 reads SGHRS; CDR2 reads YFSETQ. This CDR3 contains 13 residues. The CDR3 nucleotides read TGCGCCAGCAGCTTAGCGGGGAGAGAGACCCAGTACTTC. Translating it yields CASSLAGRETQYF.

This clone was picked up a small number of times. The chain recombines TRBV9 with TRBJ2-1; D possibly corresponds to TRBD1 (5 bases). This CDR3 spans 14 amino acids. Trimming took 4 bases from V and 0 from J, leaving 8 bases between them. The V gene's germline CDR1 is SGDLS and CDR2 YYNGEE. CDR3 sequence: CASSQGFSYNEQFF. The CDR3 region has the DNA TGTGCCAGCAGCCAGGGTTTCTCCTACAATGAGCAGTTCTTC.

The rearrangement uses TRBV4-3 and TRBJ2-1; 8 nucleotides line up with TRBD2. CDR3 size: 18 residues. CDR1 and CDR2 (germline): LGHNA, YSLEER. The ends lost 4 bases at V and 10 bases at J; junction bases unmatched: 21. CDR3 amino acids: CASSPGSLGLELGREQFF. As DNA, the CDR3 is TGCGCCAGCAGCCCGGGCTCCCTGGGACTAGAGCTGGGGAGAGAGCAGTTCTTC.

This rearrangement joins TRBV30 to TRBJ2-7; TRBD2 might be the D (6 bases). This CDR3 has 16 amino acids. Trimming removed 0 bases at V and 1 base at J, with 16 bases between. CDR1 GTSNPN and CDR2 SVGIG come from the germline V gene (reference sequence). CDR3 sequence reads: CAWSVPGRSPSYEQYF. Written as DNA, the CDR3 is TGTGCCTGGAGTGTGCCAGGGAGGAGCCCTTCCTACGAGCAGTACTTC.

The CDR3 spells CASSKGQSTPPYEQYF. The CDR3 DNA is TGTGCCAGCAGCAAAGGACAGTCGACCCCCCCTTACGAGCAGTACTTC. The chain uses TRBV13 and TRBJ2-7; weak D call: TRBD1 (6 bases). Germline V gene data show CDR1 as PRHDT and CDR2 as FYEKMQ (reference sequence). Deletions cut 5 bases from V and 4 bases from J, with 21 bases between. This CDR3 is built from 16 residues.

This chain uses TRBV29-1 with TRBJ2-7, with D possibly TRBD2 on 6 matching bases. This CDR3 contains 15 residues. Germline lookup yields CDR1 SQVTM and CDR2 ANQGSEA. The V gene lost 5 bases and the J gene lost 5 bases, with 22 bases spanning the gap. DNA for the CDR3: TGCAGCGTTAACCCGGAGGGTAGCTTTGGCGACGAGCAGTACTTC. Its translation: CSVNPEGSFGDEQYF.

The chain carries TRBV28 and TRBJ1-2; D unclear. Germline CDR1 is MDHEN and CDR2 is SYDVKM. The ends were cut back, 3 bases at V and 3 bases at J, with 11 bases in the middle. The CDR3 has 14 amino acids. CDR3 loop: CASSFRVVYYGYTF. For the CDR3, the DNA is TGTGCCAGCAGTTTTCGGGTTGTTTACTATGGCTACACCTTC.

The gene calls are TRBV27 and TRBJ1-5; no definite D call. This CDR3 contains 13 residues. With 8 bases removed from V and 0 bases from J, the gap between germline ends came to 8 bases. CDR1 MNHEY and CDR2 SMNVEV come from the germline V gene (reference sequence). CDR3 sequence reads: CASERYSNQPQHF. The CDR3 coding sequence is TGTGCCAGCGAGAGATATAGCAATCAGCCCCAGCATTTT.

The rearrangement uses TRBV7-2 and TRBJ1-1; 9 nucleotides align to TRBD1. Germline-derived CDR1 and CDR2 are SGHTA and FQGNSA. The ends lost 10 bases at V and 5 bases at J; junction bases unmatched: 8. The CDR3 contains 13 residues. CDR3 protein: CATKQGAETEAFF. CDR3 coding DNA: TGTGCCACCAAACAGGGGGCGGAAACTGAAGCTTTCTTT.

The V gene is TRBV9, the J gene TRBJ2-5, with D perhaps matching TRBD2 (7 bases). The CDR3 extends over 13 amino acids. Germline CDR1 and CDR2: SGDLS and YYNGEE. V was pared by 6 bases and J by 5 bases, with 14 bases between. The CDR3 sequence: CASNGGPGETQYF. DNA of the CDR3: TGTGCCAGCAACGGGGGGCCGGGGGAGACCCAGTACTTC.

This clone was seen a handful of times. Other nucleotide sequences in the sample specify the same CDR3. The CDR3 loop is CASSFNRDYGYTF. CDR3 DNA: TGTGCCAGCAGCTTCAACAGGGACTATGGCTACACCTTC. The chain joins TRBV7-2 to TRBJ1-2; perhaps TRBD1 as D (6 bases). Germline CDR1 and CDR2: SGHTA and FQGNSA. V lost 3 bases, J lost 3 bases, and 8 bases lay in between. The CDR3 has 13 residues.

This chain connects TRBV4-1 to TRBJ2-1; D might be TRBD2 (6 bases). Germline-derived CDR1 and CDR2 are MGHRA and YSYEKL. With 4 bases removed from V and 4 bases from J, the gap between germline ends came to 8 bases. The CDR3 has 13 residues. The CDR3 here is CASSLGLYNEQFF. The CDR3 bases are TGCGCCAGCAGCCTGGGACTGTACAATGAGCAGTTCTTC.

The rearrangement links TRBV4-1 to TRBJ2-7; D not certain. Germline V lookup: CDR1 MGHRA, CDR2 YSYEKL. There are 14 residues in the CDR3. V lost 6 bases and J lost 0, with 12 bases in between. The CDR3 DNA is TGCGCCAGCAGAGAGAACCAGGCCTCCTACGAGCAGTACTTC. Its protein product is CASRENQASYEQYF.

The J gene is TRBJ2-1, the V gene TRBV11-2, with TRBD2 identical over 14 bases. J was trimmed by 15 bases and V by 5 bases; bases with no gene match: 12. The germline V gene encodes CDR1 SGHAT and CDR2 FQNNGV. The CDR3 totals 15 residues. The DNA for the CDR3 is TGTGCCAGCAGCCGAATTCGGACTAGCGGGGGGCTGCTGTTCTTC. Amino acid sequence: CASSRIRTSGGLLFF.